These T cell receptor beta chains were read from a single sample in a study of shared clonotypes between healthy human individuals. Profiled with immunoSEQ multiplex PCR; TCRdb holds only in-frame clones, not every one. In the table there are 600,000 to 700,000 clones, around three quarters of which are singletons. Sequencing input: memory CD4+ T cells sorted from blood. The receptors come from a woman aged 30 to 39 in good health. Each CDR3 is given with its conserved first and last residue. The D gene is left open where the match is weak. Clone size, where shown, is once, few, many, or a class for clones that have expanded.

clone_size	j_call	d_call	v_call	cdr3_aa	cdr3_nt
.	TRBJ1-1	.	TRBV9	CASSPNPDPNTEAFF	TGTGCCAGCAGCCCAAACCCCGACCCTAACACTGAAGCTTTCTTT
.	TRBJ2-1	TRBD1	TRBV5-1	CASSSGQGSINEQFF	TGCGCCAGCAGCTCGGGACAGGGTTCGATCAATGAGCAGTTCTTC
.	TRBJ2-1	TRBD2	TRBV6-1	CASRQPGEGRREQFF	TGTGCCAGCCGCCAGCCGGGGGAGGGCCGGCGTGAGCAGTTCTTC
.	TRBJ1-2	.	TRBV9	CASSSRVGANYGYTF	TGTGCCAGCAGCTCCCGGGTGGGAGCTAACTATGGCTACACCTTC
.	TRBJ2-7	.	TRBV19	CASKSQAYEQYF	TGTGCCAGTAAGTCCCAAGCCTACGAGCAGTACTTC
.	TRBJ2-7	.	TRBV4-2	CASSQEYEQYF	TGTGCCAGCAGCCAGGAGTACGAGCAGTACTTC
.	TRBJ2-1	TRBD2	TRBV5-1	CASSATGTSGIGSYNEQFF	TGCGCCAGCAGCGCGACCGGGACTAGCGGGATCGGTTCCTACAATGAGCAGTTCTTC
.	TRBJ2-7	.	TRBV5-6	CASSLLSGTPPEQYF	TGTGCCAGCAGCTTGTTAAGCGGAACCCCTCCCGAGCAGTACTTC
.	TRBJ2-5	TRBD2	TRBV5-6	CASSVRLAGKGETQYF	TGTGCCAGCAGCGTACGACTAGCGGGCAAGGGGGAGACCCAGTACTTC
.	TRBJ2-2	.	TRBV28	CASRNVTTGELFF	TGTGCCAGCCGCAATGTAACCACCGGGGAGCTGTTTTTT
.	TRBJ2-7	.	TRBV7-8	CASSQEEPRQSYEQYF	TGTGCCAGCAGCCAGGAGGAACCGAGGCAGTCCTACGAGCAGTACTTC
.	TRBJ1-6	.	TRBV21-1	CASSKGTAKMNSPLHF	TGTGCCAGCAGCAAAGGGACAGCCAAGATGAATTCACCCCTCCACTTT
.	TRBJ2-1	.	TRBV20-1	CSARGGNEQFF	TGCAGTGCTAGAGGGGGGAATGAGCAGTTCTTC
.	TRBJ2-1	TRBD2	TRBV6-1	CASSVVGGHEQFF	TGTGCCAGCAGTGTCGTGGGAGGGCATGAGCAGTTCTTC
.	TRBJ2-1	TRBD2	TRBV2	CASAGTSGYNEQFF	TGTGCCAGCGCCGGGACTAGCGGTTACAATGAGCAGTTCTTC
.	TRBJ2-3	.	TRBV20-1	CSASLDTQYF	TGCAGTGCTAGTTTGGATACGCAGTATTTT
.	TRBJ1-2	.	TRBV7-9	CASSLDGNYGYTF	TGTGCCAGCAGCTTAGACGGGAACTATGGCTACACCTTC
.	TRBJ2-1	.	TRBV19	CASSSIPQPPYNEQFF	TGTGCCAGTAGTTCCATTCCCCAGCCTCCCTACAATGAGCAGTTCTTC
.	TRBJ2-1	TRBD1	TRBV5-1	CASSLEGTGGDEQFF	TGCGCCAGCAGCTTGGAAGGGACAGGGGGCGATGAGCAGTTCTTC
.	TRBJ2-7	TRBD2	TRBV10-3	CATRGGLAISSYEQYF	TGTGCCACTCGGGGGGGACTAGCGATCAGCTCCTACGAGCAGTACTTC
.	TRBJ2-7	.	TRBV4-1	CASSQDHARGELEQYF	TGCGCCAGCAGCCAAGATCATGCCAGGGGGGAGCTCGAGCAGTACTTC
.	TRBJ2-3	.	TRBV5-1	CASSLGTRGSDTQYF	TGCGCCAGCAGCTTGGGGACTCGCGGGTCAGATACGCAGTATTTT
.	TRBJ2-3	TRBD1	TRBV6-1	CASSVQGTGVDTQYF	TGTGCCAGCAGTGTCCAGGGGACAGGCGTAGATACGCAGTATTTT
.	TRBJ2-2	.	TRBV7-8	CASSLVPTGELFF	TGTGCCAGCAGCTTAGTACCAACCGGGGAGCTGTTTTTT
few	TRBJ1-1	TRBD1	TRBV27	CASSGQGKVGTEAFF	TGTGCCAGCAGTGGACAGGGGAAGGTGGGGACTGAAGCTTTCTTT
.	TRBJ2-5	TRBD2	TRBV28	CASSLGRLAGSETQYF	TGTGCCAGCAGCCTAGGGAGACTAGCGGGAAGCGAGACCCAGTACTTC
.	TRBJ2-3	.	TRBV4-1	CASSHIGDTQYF	TGCGCCAGCAGCCATATTGGAGATACGCAGTATTTT
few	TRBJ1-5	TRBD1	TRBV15	CATSSRDRGYHWFGNQPQHF	TGTGCCACCAGCAGCCGGGACAGGGGGTATCATTGGTTCGGGAATCAGCCCCAGCATTTT
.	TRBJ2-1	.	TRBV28	CASSLGTYNEQFF	TGTGCCAGCAGTCTCGGTACCTACAATGAGCAGTTCTTC
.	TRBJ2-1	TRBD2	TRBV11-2	CASSPGTSGRAGTGDEQFF	TGTGCCAGCAGCCCCGGGACTAGCGGGAGGGCGGGAACCGGCGATGAGCAGTTCTTC
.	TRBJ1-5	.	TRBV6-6	CASSSPPGGQPQHF	TGTGCCAGCAGTTCACCACCGGGGGGCCAGCCCCAGCATTTT
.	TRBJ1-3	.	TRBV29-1	CSVVAVSGNTIYF	TGCAGCGTTGTGGCGGTCTCTGGAAACACCATATATTTT
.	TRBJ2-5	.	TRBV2	CASSEEEQRAGGTQYF	TGTGCCAGCAGTGAAGAAGAGCAAAGGGCCGGGGGGACCCAGTACTTC
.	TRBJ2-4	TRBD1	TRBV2	CASSDTGGFSTNIQYF	TGTGCCAGCAGTGATACAGGGGGGTTTAGTACGAACATTCAGTACTTC
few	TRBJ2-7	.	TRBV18	CASSDLGQSSYEQYF	TGTGCCAGCTCAGACCTCGGGCAGAGCTCCTACGAGCAGTACTTC
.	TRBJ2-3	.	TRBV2	CASNVAGYTQYF	TGTGCCAGCAATGTCGCTGGGTATACGCAGTATTTT
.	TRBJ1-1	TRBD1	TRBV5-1	CASSGTGTGYEAFF	TGCGCCAGCAGCGGCACCGGGACAGGATACGAAGCTTTCTTT
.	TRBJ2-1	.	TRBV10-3	CASRGQVGNEQFF	TGTGCCTCGCGTGGCCAGGTTGGCAATGAGCAGTTCTTC
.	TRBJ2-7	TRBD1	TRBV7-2	CASSRQGGSSYEQYF	TGTGCCAGCAGCCGACAGGGTGGCAGCTCCTACGAGCAGTACTTC
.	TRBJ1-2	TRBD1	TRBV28	CASTDRVGGYTF	TGTGCCAGCACAGACAGGGTCGGTGGCTACACCTTC
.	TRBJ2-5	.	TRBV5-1	CASSPGDHQGTQYF	TGCGCCAGCAGCCCTGGGGACCACCAGGGGACCCAGTACTTC
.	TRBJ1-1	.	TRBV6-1	CASSEEEGTEAFF	TGTGCCAGCAGTGAAGAAGAGGGCACTGAAGCTTTCTTT
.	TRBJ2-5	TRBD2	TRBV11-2	CASSSTLAANTHF	TGTGCCAGCAGCTCCACACTAGCGGCCAATACCCACTTC
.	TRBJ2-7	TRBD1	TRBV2	CASRSGTGTLEQYF	TGTGCCAGCAGGTCCGGGACAGGGACGCTCGAGCAGTACTTC
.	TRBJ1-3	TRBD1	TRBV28	CASSPRLGGPGNTIYF	TGTGCCAGCAGTCCCAGATTAGGGGGCCCTGGAAACACCATATATTTT
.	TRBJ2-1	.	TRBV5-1	CASTKAGYNEQFF	TGCGCCAGCACCAAAGCCGGGTACAATGAGCAGTTCTTC
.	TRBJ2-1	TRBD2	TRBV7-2	CASSLVTGGLGNEQFF	TGTGCCAGCAGCTTGGTTACGGGAGGACTTGGGAATGAGCAGTTCTTC
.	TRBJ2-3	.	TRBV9	CASSVDPHRSTDTQYF	TGTGCCAGCAGCGTAGACCCGCATCGCAGCACAGATACGCAGTATTTT
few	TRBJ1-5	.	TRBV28	CASSFAGQINQPQHF	TGTGCCAGCAGTTTCGCGGGACAAATAAATCAGCCCCAGCATTTT
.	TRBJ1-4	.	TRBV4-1	CASSQDNVGSGSLDEKLFF	TGCGCCAGCAGCCAAGATAATGTGGGAAGTGGGAGTCTGGATGAAAAACTGTTTTTT
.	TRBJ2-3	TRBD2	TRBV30	CAWSYSGSTDTQYF	TGTGCCTGGAGTTATAGCGGGAGCACAGATACGCAGTATTTT
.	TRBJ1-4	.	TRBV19	CASTQNEKLFF	TGTGCCAGTACCCAGAATGAAAAACTGTTTTTT
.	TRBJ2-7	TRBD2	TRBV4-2	CASSQLGLAGDEQYF	TGTGCCAGCAGCCAGCTGGGACTAGCGGGAGACGAGCAGTACTTC
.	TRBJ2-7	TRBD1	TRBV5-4	CASSLTGVEQYF	TGTGCCAGCAGCTTAACAGGGGTTGAGCAGTACTTC
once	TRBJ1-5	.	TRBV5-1	CASSLEGSQPQHF	TGCGCCAGCAGCTTGGAGGGTAGTCAGCCCCAGCATTTT
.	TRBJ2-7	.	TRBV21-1	CASSTRDRFYEQYF	TGTGCCAGCAGCACGAGGGACAGATTCTACGAGCAGTACTTC
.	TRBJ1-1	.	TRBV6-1	CASSFPGSDTEAFF	TGTGCCAGCAGTTTTCCAGGGAGCGACACTGAAGCTTTCTTT
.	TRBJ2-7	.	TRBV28	CASMRGVGYEQYF	TGTGCCAGCATGAGGGGAGTGGGCTACGAGCAGTACTTC
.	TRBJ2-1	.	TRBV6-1	CASSGMAGGSNEQFF	TGTGCCAGCAGTGGGATGGCCGGAGGGTCCAATGAGCAGTTCTTC
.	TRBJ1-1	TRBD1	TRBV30	CAWSVRTGGWTEAFF	TGTGCCTGGAGTGTACGGACAGGGGGCTGGACTGAAGCTTTCTTT